The 10 T cell receptor beta chains listed next were all sequenced from one sample in a study of blood T cell repertoires in COVID-19. The data were produced by immunoSEQ multiplex PCR, yet TCRdb's version contains in-frame clones alone and is incomplete. The sample has hundreds of thousands of clones; around 90% are singletons. Sequencing input: peripheral blood. All receptors derive from a man between 18 and 35 years old with COVID-19, enrolled during active disease.

This clone was seen at least ten times. This rearrangement joins TRBV5-4 to TRBJ1-1; 11 positions match TRBD1. This CDR3 is 13 amino acids long. Trimming cost V 4 bases and J 12 bases; bases outside gene matches: 8. Germline V lookup: CDR1 SGHNT, CDR2 YYREEE (reference sequence). The CDR3 DNA follows: TGTGCCAGCAGCGGAGCGGGACAGGGGGATTCTTTCTTT. Its protein product is CASSGAGQGDSFF.

This clone has only a few counts. The chain links TRBV5-6 to TRBJ2-1, with 8 positions matching TRBD1. Germline-derived CDR1 and CDR2 are SGHDT and YYEEEE. After removal of 6 bases from V and 1 base from J, the junction contained 9 bases not matched to a gene. The CDR3 has 16 residues. The CDR3 sequence is CASIWTGRSSYNEQFF. CDR3 nucleotide sequence: TGTGCCAGCATCTGGACAGGGAGATCTTCCTACAATGAGCAGTTCTTC.

Comment on this clone: Other DNA sequences in this specimen translate into the identical CDR3. V usage is TRBV18 and J usage is TRBJ2-7; TRBD1 matches 7 bases. Germline CDR1 is KGHSH and CDR2 is LQKENI. The CDR3 runs 13 residues. Trimming at V came to 3 bases and at J to 5 bases, leaving 4 bases not matched to a gene. CDR3 residues: CASSPDRVHEQYF. The CDR3, as DNA: TGTGCCAGCTCACCTGACAGGGTCCACGAGCAGTACTTC.

The chain combines TRBV5-1 with TRBJ1-4, with D unresolved. V was shortened by 0 bases and J by 3 bases, with 3 bases between the two germline ends. There are 13 residues in the CDR3. Germline CDR1 is SGHRS and CDR2 is YFSETQ. CDR3 DNA sequence: TGCGCCAGCAGCTTGGCCTCTAATGAAAAACTGTTTTTT. Protein: CASSLASNEKLFF.

The chain recombines TRBV29-1 with TRBJ1-3; 9 bases match TRBD1. V trimming: 7 bases; J trimming: 4 bases; junction bases outside the gene matches: 5. This CDR3 has 13 residues. CDR1 and CDR2 from the germline V gene are SQVTM and ANQGSEA. The CDR3 region is CSGWDRAGNTIYF. DNA for the CDR3: TGCAGCGGTTGGGACAGGGCCGGAAACACCATATATTTT.

The rearrangement uses TRBV5-4 and TRBJ2-7; 8 bases line up with TRBD2. The germline gives CDR1 SGHNT, CDR2 YYREEE (reference sequence). V lost 0 bases, J lost 3 bases, and 8 bases stayed unmatched. The CDR3 has 16 amino acids. The CDR3 nucleotides are TGTGCCAGCAGCTTGGCCTTCACTAGCGGAAGCTACGAGCAGTACTTC. It yields the protein CASSLAFTSGSYEQYF.

The chain uses TRBV5-1 and TRBJ2-7; unclear D gene. The CDR3 is 13 residues long. Trimming took off 0 bases at V and 6 bases at J, with 10 bases between the two ends. CDR1 and CDR2 (germline): SGHRS, YFSETQ. The CDR3 here is CASSLAGFSEQYF. CDR3 bases: TGCGCCAGCAGCTTGGCGGGTTTCTCCGAGCAGTACTTC.

There are a few counts of this clone. The chain employs TRBV29-1 and TRBJ2-3, with 10 bases lining up with TRBD2. Germline CDR1 SQVTM, CDR2 ANQGSEA. Trimming removed 6 bases from V and 1 base from J; junction bases left unmatched: 4. The CDR3 spans 14 residues. The CDR3 sequence is CSVRGTSGTDTQYF. Written as DNA, the CDR3 is TGCAGCGTGCGGGGGACTAGCGGCACAGATACGCAGTATTTT.

This chain joins TRBV7-2 and TRBJ2-7; 7 bases line up with TRBD1. The CDR3 sequence is 13 residues long. Germline loops: CDR1 SGHTA, CDR2 FQGNSA. With V trimmed by 5 bases and J by 7 bases, 8 bases remained unmatched. The CDR3 DNA reads TGTGCCAGCAGCACCCGACAGGGTAAGGAGCAGTACTTC. Protein: CASSTRQGKEQYF.

Here the CDR3 DNA reads TGCGCCAGCAGCTCTACGGGACAAATGAACACTGAAGCTTTCTTT. Its translation is CASSSTGQMNTEAFF. This chain links TRBV5-1 with TRBJ1-1, with D possibly matching TRBD1 (6 bases). There are 15 residues in the CDR3. The germline gives CDR1 SGHRS, CDR2 YFSETQ. Trimming took off 3 bases at V and 0 bases at J, with 12 bases between the two ends.